The 32 T cell receptor beta chains below come from one sample, sequenced in a study of T-cell reconstitution after alpha-beta-depleted transplantation in children. Unique molecular identifiers were incorporated during preparation of the TCRbeta library. TCRdb recomputed calls from the PCR reads with MiXCR, one row per CDR3 protein. The repertoire consists of some 550,000 distinct CDR3 sequences, with around 23% occurring once and the leading ten covering 14%. Sequencing used PBMCs, mostly from graft donor cells, obtained 360 days after TCRalphabeta/CD19-depleted stem cell transplant. These receptor sequences come from a boy younger than two who had a stem cell transplant for acute myeloid leukemia, so the T cells may come from the graft donor.

In the case of this clonotype: Just one base apart from a much larger clone, this may be a read error. The J gene is TRBJ2-5, the V gene TRBV20-1; 12 bases match TRBD2. The CDR3 contains 16 residues. Germline CDR1 and CDR2: DFQATT and SNEGSKA (reference sequence). The CDR3 DNA reads as TGCTGTGCCCATCTAGCGGGGGGGCCCGGCGGCAAGACCCAGTACTTC. Translating it yields CCAHLAGGPGGKTQYF.

This clonotype came up a few times. V is TRBV15 and J is TRBJ2-7; the D call may be TRBD1 or TRBD2 (5 bases each). The CDR3 consists of 13 residues. Germline V CDR1 and CDR2: LNHNV, YYDKDF (reference sequence). Trimming pared 2 bases from V and 5 bases from J, leaving 10 bases between. CDR3 nucleotides: TGTGCCACCAGCAGAAATGGGGGTCACGAGCAGTACGTC. Amino acid sequence: CATSRNGGHEQYV.

The V gene is TRBV9, the J gene TRBJ2-1; 9 bases are shared with TRBD2. The V gene's germline CDR1 is SGDLS and CDR2 YYNGEE. V was pared by 5 bases and J by 7 bases, with 4 bases of the junction left unmatched. This CDR3 has 13 residues. CDR3 amino acids: CASRELAGNEQFF. Written as DNA, the CDR3 is TGTGCCAGCAGGGAGCTAGCGGGAAATGAGCAGTTCTTC.

V gene TRBV6-5 combines with J gene TRBJ1-6; D gene unclear. The CDR3 contains 17 residues. With 3 bases removed from V and 1 base from J, the gap between germline ends came to 13 bases. CDR1 and CDR2 (germline): MNHEY, SVGAGI. In DNA form, the CDR3 reads TGTGCCAGCAGTTATATGGTCGCTATTTCCTATAATTCACCCCTCCACTTT. This encodes CASSYMVAISYNSPLHF.

The rearrangement uses TRBV20-1 and TRBJ1-2; possible D gene TRBD1, 6 bases. This CDR3 region has 16 residues. V dropped 1 base and J dropped 0 bases, with 15 bases sitting between them. Germline CDR1 and CDR2: DFQATT and SNEGSKA (reference sequence). CDR3 region: CSARGDTHPANYGYTF. DNA of the CDR3: TGCAGTGCTAGAGGGGACACCCATCCAGCTAACTATGGCTACACCTTC.

This sequence joins TRBV18 and TRBJ2-7; 7 positions agree with TRBD1. V dropped 0 bases and J dropped 5; count of bases not matched to a gene: 10. CDR3 size: 16 residues. Germline V lookup: CDR1 KGHSH, CDR2 LQKENI. In DNA, the CDR3 is TGTGCCAGCTCACCACCGAGAGACAGGGTCGGGAACGAGCAGTACTTC. It translates to CASSPPRDRVGNEQYF. The complete variable domain, with remaining parts taken from reference TRBV18 and TRBJ2-7, reads NAGVMQNPRHLVRRRGQEARLRCSPMKGHSHVYWYRQLPEEGLKFMVYLQKENIIDESGMPKERFSAEFPKEGPSILRIQQVVRGDSAAYFCASSPPRDRVGNEQYFGPGTRLTVT.

The chain couples TRBV18 to TRBJ2-2; D uncertain. Trimming shortened V by 2 bases and J by 7 bases, and 8 bases separated the two germline ends. This CDR3 region has 13 residues. CDR1 is KGHSH and CDR2 is LQKENI in the germline V gene. CDR3 sequence (DNA): TGTGCCAGCTCACCAGTGTCGGTCGGGGAGCTGTTTTTT. Residues: CASSPVSVGELFF.

The rearrangement uses TRBV7-2 and TRBJ2-3, with D uncertain. The CDR3 is 16 amino acids. Trimming took off 1 base at V and 0 bases at J, with 11 bases between the two ends. In germline, CDR1 is SGHTA, CDR2 FQGNSA. CDR3 loop: CASSLGPSGSTDTQYF. DNA for the CDR3: TGTGCCAGCAGCTTAGGGCCCTCCGGTAGCACAGATACGCAGTATTTT.

This clonotype has at least ten counts. The gene calls are TRBV6-5 and TRBJ1-1; D is uncertain. CDR1 is MNHEY, CDR2 SVGAGI, per germline. CDR3 length equals 13 residues. V lost 8 bases, J lost 6 bases, and 16 bases lay in between. CDR3 DNA: TGTGCCAGCGTAAACCCCCCGGGCGCTGAAGCTTTCTTT. Translated: CASVNPPGAEAFF.

The chain combines TRBV7-2 with TRBJ2-1; TRBD1 matches at 7 bases. The CDR3 consists of 14 residues. The germline gives CDR1 SGHTA, CDR2 FQGNSA. With 0 bases clipped from V and 8 bases from J, the junction kept 4 bases outside the gene matches. The CDR3 DNA is TGTGCCAGCAGCTTAGCGAGGGGGACAGATGAGCAGTTCTTC. It is translated as CASSLARGTDEQFF.

This clonotype was seen at least ten times. CDR3 protein: CSARGQRGDYNEQFF. The CDR3 coding sequence is TGCAGTGCTAGAGGTCAGCGGGGAGACTACAATGAGCAGTTCTTC. This sequence joins TRBV20-1 and TRBJ2-1; 7 bases line up with TRBD2. V trimming: 1 base; J trimming: 3 bases; junction bases outside the gene matches: 6. The CDR3 consists of 15 residues. In germline, CDR1 is DFQATT, CDR2 SNEGSKA (reference sequence).

The V call is TRBV28, the J call TRBJ1-4; no clear D gene. CDR1 and CDR2 (germline): MDHEN, SYDVKM. This CDR3 spans 15 amino acids. V lost 5 bases, J lost 6 bases, and 16 bases lay in between. CDR3 DNA sequence: TGTGCCAGCAGTCCAAGCCTCCTTGGCGATGAAAAACTGTTTTTT. Protein: CASSPSLLGDEKLFF.

This clonotype was detected a few times. The V call is TRBV25-1, the J call TRBJ2-2; 7 nucleotides agree with TRBD1. The CDR3 has 15 residues. Germline V gene sequence: CDR1 MGHDK, CDR2 SYGVNS. V lost 6 bases and J lost 3; bases outside the gene matches: 7. In nucleotides, the CDR3 is TGTGCCAGCAGCCGGACAGGCCCCCACACCGGGGAGCTGTTTTTT. This codes for CASSRTGPHTGELFF.

The chain recombines TRBV12-3 or TRBV12-4 with TRBJ2-7, with 7 bases fitting TRBD1. With 6 bases clipped from V and 1 base from J, the junction kept 6 bases outside the gene matches. The CDR3 has 14 amino acids. In nucleotides, the CDR3 is TGTGCCAGCAGCGGACAGGCGGAATCCTACGAGCAGTACTTC. Translated: CASSGQAESYEQYF.

This clonotype was detected only a few times. The chain has TRBV24-1 and TRBJ1-5; possibly TRBD1 for D (5 bases). The CDR3 length is 15 residues. Germline CDR1 is KGHDR and CDR2 is SFDVKD. Trimming left V 4 bases short and J 5 bases short, with 14 bases between. DNA for the CDR3: TGTGCCACCAGTGACGCACAAGGGGAGGATCAGCCCCAGCATTTT. This encodes CATSDAQGEDQPQHF.

CDR3 bases: TGTGCCAGCAGGGCCGGGACTAGTCTTACAGATACGCAGTATTTT. It codes for CASRAGTSLTDTQYF. The chain couples TRBV12-3 or TRBV12-4 to TRBJ2-3, with TRBD2 matching 8 bases. CDR3 size: 15 residues. The ends lost 6 bases at V and 3 bases at J; junction bases unmatched: 8.

This clonotype was seen repeatedly, ten times or more. A junction boundary mismatches the germline segment, possibly from a read error. This sequence joins TRBV15 and TRBJ2-4; a possible D gene is TRBD2 (6 bases). CDR3 length equals 17 residues. Germline CDR1 reads LNHNV; CDR2 reads YYDKDF (reference sequence). CDR3 residues: CATSRVSPGTAINIQYF. As DNA, the CDR3 is TGTGCCACCAGCAGAGTATCCCCCGGGACTGCCATAAACATTCAGTACTTC. Looking up the rest from reference TRBV15 and TRBJ2-4 gives the full variable domain: DAMVIQNPRYQVTQFGKPVTLSCSQTLNHNVMYWYQQKSSQAPKLLFHYYDKDFNNEADTPDNFQSRRPNTSFCFLDIRSPGLGDTAMYLCATSRVSPGTAINIQYFGAGTRLSVL.

This clonotype was observed at least ten times. The rearrangement links TRBV21-1 to TRBJ2-3; TRBD1, the D gene given by the table, was not confirmed from the DNA. TRBV21-1 is flagged as a pseudogene. CDR3 size: 17 residues. CDR3 protein: CASSKGLSGPGEDTQYF. The DNA of the CDR3 is TGTGCCAGCAGCAAAGGGTTATCGGGGCCCGGGGAAGATACGCAGTATTTT.

This clonotype was recorded at least ten times. This chain links TRBV29-1 with TRBJ2-3; weak D call: TRBD1 (6 bases). Germline CDR1 reads SQVTM; CDR2 reads ANQGSEA. V was cut by 1 base and J by 3 bases, with 11 bases left in between. There are 14 residues in the CDR3. The DNA for the CDR3 is TGCAGCGTTGAAGGGTGGCAGGGGACAGATACGCAGTATTTT. Its protein product is CSVEGWQGTDTQYF.

The rearrangement joins TRBV2 to TRBJ1-2; D gene uncertain. Between the trimmed V and J ends, which lost 4 bases and 4 bases, there was a span of 10 bases. There are 13 residues in the CDR3. CDR1 and CDR2 from the germline V gene are SNHLY and FYNNEI. The CDR3 sequence is CASSGGDLYGYTF. CDR3 nucleotide sequence: TGTGCCAGCAGTGGAGGAGATCTCTATGGCTACACCTTC.

This chain joins TRBV6-2 or TRBV6-3 and TRBJ2-7, with 8 positions matching TRBD1. Trimming took 0 bases from V and 4 from J; bases not matched to a gene: 2. The CDR3 has 14 amino acids. CDR1 and CDR2 (germline): MNHEY, SVGEGT. CDR3 residues: CASSYSQGEYEQYF. CDR3 coding DNA: TGTGCCAGCAGTTACTCACAGGGGGAATACGAGCAGTACTTC.

This clonotype was detected ten times or more. The V gene is TRBV28, the J gene TRBJ2-7; no clear D gene. Germline CDR1 MDHEN, CDR2 SYDVKM. V shed 4 bases and J shed 0 bases, with 4 bases lying between them. The CDR3 is 12 residues long. CDR3 protein: CASSSGSYEQYV. The CDR3 DNA reads TGTGCCAGCAGTTCGGGCTCCTACGAGCAGTACGTC.

This clonotype appeared many times. The chain employs TRBV14 and TRBJ2-3; 8 bases map to TRBD1. The germline CDR1 and CDR2 sequences are SGHDN and FVKESK. Trimming removed 0 bases from V and 1 base from J; junction bases left unmatched: 6. This CDR3 contains 17 residues. The CDR3 nucleotides read TGTGCCAGCAGCCAAGAGTGGTTACAGGGGGGCACAGATACGCAGTATTTT. Translating gives CASSQEWLQGGTDTQYF.

This clonotype appeared a few times. The chain links TRBV6-1 to TRBJ1-1; 7 bases are shared with TRBD1. The CDR3 loop spans 15 amino acids. Germline values: CDR1 MNHNS, CDR2 SASEGT. V lost 3 bases to trimming and J lost 5 bases; unmatched junction nucleotides: 9. The CDR3 DNA reads TGTGCCAGCAGTGACAAACAGGGGAGGCGGACTGAAGCTTTCTTT. Translated, it gives CASSDKQGRRTEAFF.

V is TRBV20-1 and J is TRBJ2-5; 12 nucleotides agree with TRBD2. CDR1 DFQATT and CDR2 SNEGSKA come from the germline V gene (reference sequence). The CDR3 is made up of 16 amino acids. V lost 6 bases, J lost 0 bases, and 8 bases stayed unmatched. CDR3 sequence (DNA): TGCAGTGCACGACTAGCGGGGGTGAAATACCAAGAGACCCAGTACTTC. Amino acid sequence: CSARLAGVKYQETQYF.

This clonotype has just a few counts. This chain joins TRBV7-2 and TRBJ2-4; D uncertain. V lost 1 base to trimming and J lost 0 bases, with 10 bases between them. CDR3 size: 16 residues. CDR1 SGHTA and CDR2 FQGNSA come from the germline V gene. The CDR3 here is CASSLVSQLAKNIQYF. The CDR3 bases are TGTGCCAGCAGCTTAGTGTCGCAGTTAGCCAAAAACATTCAGTACTTC.

The rearrangement uses TRBV7-9 and TRBJ2-1, with D possibly TRBD1 on 5 matching bases. Germline V gene sequence: CDR1 SEHNR, CDR2 FQNEAQ (reference sequence). The CDR3 loop spans 13 amino acids. Trimming pared 5 bases from V and 5 bases from J, leaving 10 bases between. The DNA for the CDR3 is TGTGCCAGCAGCCTGGACATAAACAATGAGCAGTTCTTC. This translates into CASSLDINNEQFF.

This clonotype was recorded at least ten times. This chain connects TRBV29-1 to TRBJ1-1; 10 nucleotides line up with TRBD1. With V trimmed by 5 bases and J by 0 bases, 6 bases remained unmatched. This CDR3 region has 15 residues. Germline V gene lookup returns CDR1 SQVTM and CDR2 ANQGSEA. Here the CDR3 DNA reads TGCAGCGTTTTTGGGGACAGGGGCATGAACACTGAAGCTTTCTTT. Translation gives CSVFGDRGMNTEAFF.

The rearrangement links TRBV6-1 to TRBJ2-1, with D possibly matching TRBD2 (5 bases). Trimming took 5 bases from V and 10 from J, leaving 18 bases between them. Germline V gene lookup returns CDR1 MNHNS and CDR2 SASEGT. The length of the CDR3 is 14 residues. DNA of the CDR3: TGTGCCAGCAGTACCACGGTCGGGGTAAAGGAGCAGTTCTTC. Translated, it gives CASSTTVGVKEQFF.

This clonotype has just a few counts. V is TRBV7-2 and J is TRBJ2-2; 7 bases line up with TRBD2. CDR3 length: 16 residues. Germline V gene lookup returns CDR1 SGHTA and CDR2 FQGNSA. J was trimmed by 1 base and V by 4 bases; bases with no gene match: 6. CDR3 DNA sequence: TGTGCCAGCAGCTGGACGCTAGCGGTGAACACCGGGGAGCTGTTTTTT. It specifies CASSWTLAVNTGELFF. Supplemented by reference TRBV7-2 and TRBJ2-2, the full variable domain reads GAGVSQSPSNKVTEKGKDVELRCDPISGHTALYWYRQSLGQGLEFLIYFQGNSAPDKSGLPSDRFSAERTGGSVSTLTIQRTQQEDSAVYLCASSWTLAVNTGELFFGEGSRLTVL.

This clonotype turned up a few times. The chain links TRBV24-1 to TRBJ2-5, with D uncertain. The germline V and J ends were trimmed by 0 bases and 3 bases, with 13 bases remaining between them. Looked up from germline, CDR1 is KGHDR and CDR2 is SFDVKD. The CDR3 runs to 16 residues. CDR3 in DNA: TGTGCCACCAGTGATTTGCAGCCCGGCGCGAAAGAGACCCAGTACTTC. It translates to CATSDLQPGAKETQYF.

This clonotype appeared a single time. The chain employs TRBV5-5 and TRBJ2-3, with TRBD1 identical over 8 bases. Germline V gene sequence: CDR1 SGHKS, CDR2 YYEKEE (reference sequence). The V and J ends lost 0 bases and 5 bases, in that order; junction bases with no gene match: 14. CDR3 length: 18 amino acids. CDR3 nucleotides: TGTGCCAGCAGCTTGGGTACAGGGGGAGGCGGGATGCGAGATACGCAGTATTTT. It encodes CASSLGTGGGGMRDTQYF. The whole variable domain, remainder taken from reference TRBV5-5 and TRBJ2-3, is DAGVTQSPTHLIKTRGQQVTLRCSPISGHKSVSWYQQVLGQGPQFIFQYYEKEERGRGNFPDRFSARQFPNYSSELNVNALLLGDSALYLCASSLGTGGGGMRDTQYFGPGTRLTVL.